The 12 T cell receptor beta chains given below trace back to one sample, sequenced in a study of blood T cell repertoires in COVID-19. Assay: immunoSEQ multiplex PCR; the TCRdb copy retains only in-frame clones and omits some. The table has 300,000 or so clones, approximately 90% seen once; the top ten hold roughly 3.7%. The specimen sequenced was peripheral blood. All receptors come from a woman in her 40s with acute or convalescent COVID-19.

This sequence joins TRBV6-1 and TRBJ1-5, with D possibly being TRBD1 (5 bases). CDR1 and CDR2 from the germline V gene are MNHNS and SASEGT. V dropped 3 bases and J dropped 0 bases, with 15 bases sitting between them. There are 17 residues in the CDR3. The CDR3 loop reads CASSEAGNFYSNQPQHF. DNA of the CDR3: TGTGCCAGCAGTGAGGCAGGGAACTTCTATAGCAATCAGCCCCAGCATTTT.

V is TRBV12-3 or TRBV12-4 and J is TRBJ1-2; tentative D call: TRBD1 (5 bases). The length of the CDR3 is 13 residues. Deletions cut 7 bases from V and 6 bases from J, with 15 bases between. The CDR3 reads CASKQPGLHGYTF. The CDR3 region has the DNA TGTGCCAGCAAGCAACCAGGGTTGCATGGCTACACCTTC.

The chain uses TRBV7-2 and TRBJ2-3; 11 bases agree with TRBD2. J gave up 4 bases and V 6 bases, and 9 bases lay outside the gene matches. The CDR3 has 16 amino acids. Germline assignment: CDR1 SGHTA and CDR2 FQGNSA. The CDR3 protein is CASRISTSGISDTQYF. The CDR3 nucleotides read TGTGCCAGCAGGATATCGACTAGCGGGATATCAGATACGCAGTATTTT. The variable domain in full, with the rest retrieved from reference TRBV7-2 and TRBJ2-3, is GAGVSQSPSNKVTEKGKDVELRCDPISGHTALYWYRQSLGQGLEFLIYFQGNSAPDKSGLPSDRFSAERTGGSVSTLTIQRTQQEDSAVYLCASRISTSGISDTQYFGPGTRLTVL.

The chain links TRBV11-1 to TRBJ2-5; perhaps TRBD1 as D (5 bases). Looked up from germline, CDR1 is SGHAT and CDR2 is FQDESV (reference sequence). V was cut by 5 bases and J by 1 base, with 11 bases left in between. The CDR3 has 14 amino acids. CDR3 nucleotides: TGTGCCAGCAGCCCTCTTGGGGCCCAAGAGACCCAGTACTTC. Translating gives CASSPLGAQETQYF.

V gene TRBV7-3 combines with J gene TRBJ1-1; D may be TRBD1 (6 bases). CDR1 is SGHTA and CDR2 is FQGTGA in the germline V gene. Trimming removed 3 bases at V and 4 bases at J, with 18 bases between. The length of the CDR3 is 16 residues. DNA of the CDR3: TGTGCCAGCAGCTTCCCCGTCCTTGTAGGGGGCACTGAAGCTTTCTTT. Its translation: CASSFPVLVGGTEAFF.

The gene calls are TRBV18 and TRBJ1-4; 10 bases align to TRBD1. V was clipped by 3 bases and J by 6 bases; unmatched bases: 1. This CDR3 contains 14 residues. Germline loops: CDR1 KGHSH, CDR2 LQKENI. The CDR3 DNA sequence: TGTGCCAGCTCACCGGGACAGGGGTATGAAAAACTGTTTTTT. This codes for CASSPGQGYEKLFF.

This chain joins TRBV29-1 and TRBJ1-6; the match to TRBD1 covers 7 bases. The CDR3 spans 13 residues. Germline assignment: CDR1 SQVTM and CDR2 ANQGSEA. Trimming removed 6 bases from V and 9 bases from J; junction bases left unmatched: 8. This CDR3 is CSVQQGIGSPLHF. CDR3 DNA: TGCAGCGTCCAACAGGGGATTGGTTCACCCCTCCACTTT.

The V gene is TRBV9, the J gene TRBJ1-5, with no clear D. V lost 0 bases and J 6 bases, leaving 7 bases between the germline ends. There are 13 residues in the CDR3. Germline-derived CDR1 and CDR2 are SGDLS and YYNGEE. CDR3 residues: CASSVGEVQPQHF. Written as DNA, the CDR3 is TGTGCCAGCAGCGTAGGGGAGGTTCAGCCCCAGCATTTT.

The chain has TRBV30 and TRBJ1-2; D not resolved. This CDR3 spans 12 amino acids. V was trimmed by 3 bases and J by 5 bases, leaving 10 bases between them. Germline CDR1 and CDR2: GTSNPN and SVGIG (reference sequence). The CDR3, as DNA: TGTGCCTGGAGCGACCGGGTTTATGGCTACACCTTC. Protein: CAWSDRVYGYTF.

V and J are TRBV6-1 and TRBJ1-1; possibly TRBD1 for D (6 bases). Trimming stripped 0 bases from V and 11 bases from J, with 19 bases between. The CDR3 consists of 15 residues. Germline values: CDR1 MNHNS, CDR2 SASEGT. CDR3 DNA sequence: TGTGCCAGCAGTGAAGCAGTATACAGGGATAAGTTGGCTTTCTTT. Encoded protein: CASSEAVYRDKLAFF.

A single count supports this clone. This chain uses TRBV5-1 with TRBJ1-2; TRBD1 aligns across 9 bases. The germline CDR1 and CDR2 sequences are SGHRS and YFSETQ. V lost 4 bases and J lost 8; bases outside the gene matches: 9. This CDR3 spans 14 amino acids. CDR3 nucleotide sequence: TGCGCCAGCAGCGCGGGACAGGGAGGGTACGGCTACACCTTC. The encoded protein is CASSAGQGGYGYTF.

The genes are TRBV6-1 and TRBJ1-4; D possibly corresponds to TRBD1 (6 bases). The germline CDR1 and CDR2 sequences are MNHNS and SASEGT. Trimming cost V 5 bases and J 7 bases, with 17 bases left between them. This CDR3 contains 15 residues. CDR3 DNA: TGTGCCAGCAGTCGTCCAGGGGTGTCTCGTGAAAAACTGTTTTTT. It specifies CASSRPGVSREKLFF.